These 27 T cell receptor beta chains were all obtained from the same sample, sequenced in a study of PD-L1 blockade in urothelial cancer (TCRdb year 2017). The method was the immunoSEQ multiplex PCR assay. Entries here come from immuneACCESS through TCRdb and include only in-frame sequences with V and J called. Some clones fail to appear in such tables; in the studies checked, an unresolved V gene covers under half of the shortfall, and the cause of the remainder is unknown. The sample table holds more than 60,000 clones, of which almost 90% were seen once. The ten largest account for roughly 12% of the sample. The intended sense of this specimen's time point label: peripheral blood 6 weeks after treatment start. This sample comprised PBMCs, obtained around atezolizumab (anti-PD-L1) treatment. The source of these receptors is a man in his 60s with urothelial cancer.

The chain uses TRBV6-6 and TRBJ1-2; TRBD1 is a possible D gene (6 bases). The CDR3 sequence is 14 residues long. V lost 3 bases and J lost 4, with 12 bases in between. CDR1 and CDR2 (germline): MNHNY, SVGAGI (reference sequence). CDR3 DNA: TGTGCCAGCAGTTATAAGGGGGAAGGCTATGGCTACACCTTC. Amino acid sequence: CASSYKGEGYGYTF.

CDR3 sequence (DNA): TGCGCCAGCAGCCAAGAAGGGGATGGGTTTATCGGGGAGCTGTTTTTT. Translation: CASSQEGDGFIGELFF. V gene TRBV4-3 combines with J gene TRBJ2-2, with D tentatively TRBD1 (5 bases). This CDR3 has 16 amino acids. V was pared by 0 bases and J by 7 bases, with 15 bases between. In germline, CDR1 is LGHNA, CDR2 YSLEER.

This clone was counted between two and nine times. This sequence joins TRBV19 and TRBJ1-5; 8 bases line up with TRBD1. CDR1 is LNHDA and CDR2 is SQIVND in the germline V gene (reference sequence). This CDR3 region has 14 residues. Unmatched junction bases numbered 3, after V lost 3 bases and J lost 5 bases. The CDR3 DNA follows: TGTGCCAGTAGTATGGACAGGGAGGATCAGCCCCAGCATTTT. Translating it yields CASSMDREDQPQHF.

The table lists this clone with a few counts. This chain uses TRBV6-5 with TRBJ1-6, with 8 nucleotides matching TRBD1. The CDR3 has 15 residues. Germline values: CDR1 MNHEY, CDR2 SVGAGI. The V segment lost 5 bases and the J segment 7 bases; nucleotides outside the gene matches: 7. The DNA for the CDR3 is TGTGCCAGCAGTCTCCGGGACAGGCAGAATTCACCCCTCCACTTT. Amino acid sequence: CASSLRDRQNSPLHF.

The V and J genes are TRBV7-2 and TRBJ2-7; 8 nucleotides align to TRBD2. The V and J ends lost 5 bases and 2 bases, in that order; junction bases with no gene match: 8. There are 15 residues in the CDR3. Germline V lookup: CDR1 SGHTA, CDR2 FQGNSA. CDR3 sequence: CASSTSGSLAYEQYF. For the CDR3, the DNA is TGTGCCAGCAGCACAAGCGGGAGTCTCGCCTACGAGCAGTACTTC.

CDR3 in amino acids: CASDARGGTYNEQFF. The CDR3 DNA reads as TGCGCCAGTGATGCTCGGGGGGGCACCTACAATGAGCAGTTCTTC. V gene TRBV10-2 combines with J gene TRBJ2-1; 8 bases are a match to TRBD2. The germline V gene has CDR1 WSHSY and CDR2 SAAADI. V lost 9 bases, J lost 2 bases, and 9 bases stayed unmatched. The CDR3 contains 15 residues.

V gene TRBV18 combines with J gene TRBJ2-5; D may be TRBD1 (6 bases). V lost 3 bases and J lost 5, with 16 bases in between. The germline gives CDR1 KGHSH, CDR2 LQKENI. This CDR3 is 15 amino acids long. CDR3 nucleotide sequence: TGTGCCAGCTCACCTCAGACAGGCTGGGGGGAGACCCAGTACTTC. Translation: CASSPQTGWGETQYF.

The chain links TRBV5-1 to TRBJ2-7; D is undetermined. This CDR3 has 11 amino acids. Germline CDR1 is SGHRS and CDR2 is YFSETQ. With 0 bases removed from V and 9 bases from J, the gap between germline ends came to 7 bases. The CDR3 is CASSLGERQYF. In DNA form, the CDR3 reads TGCGCCAGCAGCTTGGGCGAAAGGCAGTACTTC.

This chain uses TRBV30 with TRBJ2-7; D is possibly TRBD1 (6 bases). CDR3 size: 13 residues. Trimming removed 8 bases from V and 4 bases from J, with 18 bases in between. Germline values: CDR1 GTSNPN, CDR2 SVGIG (reference sequence). CDR3: CAGLTGTLYEQYF. DNA for the CDR3: TGTGCCGGGTTAACGGGGACACTATACGAGCAGTACTTC. The full variable domain, rest sourced from reference TRBV30 and TRBJ2-7, is SQTIHQWPATLVQPVGSPLSLECTVEGTSNPNLYWYRQAAGRGLQLLFYSVGIGQISSEVPQNLSASRPQDRQFILSSKKLLLSDSGFYLCAGLTGTLYEQYFGPGTRLTVT.

The chain recombines TRBV19 with TRBJ2-1; no clear D gene. V was cut by 3 bases and J by 6 bases, with 6 bases left in between. The CDR3 runs to 12 residues. Germline CDR1 is LNHDA and CDR2 is SQIVND (reference sequence). CDR3 residues: CASSMSFNEQFF. The CDR3 region has the DNA TGTGCCAGTAGTATGAGTTTCAATGAGCAGTTCTTC.

The chain is built from TRBV4-1 and TRBJ2-3; no clear D. This CDR3 is built from 17 residues. From germline, CDR1 is MGHRA and CDR2 YSYEKL. Trimming shortened V by 3 bases and J by 2 bases, and 18 bases separated the two germline ends. CDR3 amino acids: CASSQTGLAAITDTQYF. The CDR3 DNA is TGCGCCAGCAGCCAGACGGGTTTGGCGGCCATCACAGATACGCAGTATTTT.

This sequence joins TRBV28 and TRBJ1-4; possibly TRBD1 for D (5 bases). The CDR3 extends over 14 amino acids. The V and J ends lost 6 bases and 3 bases respectively, with 11 bases between them. Germline loops: CDR1 MDHEN, CDR2 SYDVKM. CDR3 sequence reads: CASSGGAANEKLFF. The CDR3 region has the DNA TGTGCCAGCAGCGGGGGTGCGGCTAATGAAAAACTGTTTTTT.

The J gene is TRBJ1-4, the V gene TRBV5-1; TRBD1 might be the D (6 bases). This CDR3 spans 14 amino acids. V was pared by 2 bases and J by 7 bases, with 12 bases between. The germline CDR1 and CDR2 sequences are SGHRS and YFSETQ. The CDR3 loop is CASSFSRGGEKLFF. CDR3 sequence (DNA): TGCGCCAGCAGCTTCTCCAGGGGTGGTGAAAAACTGTTTTTT.

The sample holds a few counts of this clone. The chain combines TRBV19 with TRBJ1-3, with D perhaps matching TRBD1 (5 bases). Deletions cut 5 bases from V and 4 bases from J, with 9 bases between. This CDR3 spans 13 amino acids. Germline values: CDR1 LNHDA, CDR2 SQIVND (reference sequence). The CDR3 spells CASSATVGNTIYF. CDR3 bases: TGTGCCAGTAGTGCGACAGTCGGAAACACCATATATTTT.

The CDR3: CASSFNNYGYTF. The DNA for the CDR3 is TGTGCCAGCAGCTTTAATAACTATGGCTACACCTTC. This rearrangement joins TRBV7-2 to TRBJ1-2; D gene unclear. Germline CDR1 and CDR2: SGHTA and FQGNSA. V was cut by 3 bases and J by 1 base, with 3 bases left in between. The length of the CDR3 is 12 residues.

The chain couples TRBV9 to TRBJ2-7; 8 bases fit TRBD1. This CDR3 contains 18 residues. The germline CDR1 and CDR2 sequences are SGDLS and YYNGEE. J gave up 0 bases and V 4 bases, and 15 bases lay outside the gene matches. CDR3 coding DNA: TGTGCCAGCAGCTCTCGGACAGGGAATCACCCGAGCTCCTACGAGCAGTACTTC. It specifies CASSSRTGNHPSSYEQYF. Filled out from reference TRBV9 and TRBJ2-7, the complete variable domain reads DSGVTQTPKHLITATGQRVTLRCSPRSGDLSVYWYQQSLDQGLQFLIQYYNGEERAKGNILERFSAQQFPDLHSELNLSSLELGDSALYFCASSSRTGNHPSSYEQYFGPGTRLTVT.

CDR3 nucleotides: TGTGCCAGCTCTGGACTAGCGGGGGGCGAAGAGACCCAGTACTTC. Its protein is CASSGLAGGEETQYF. The rearrangement joins TRBV6-5 to TRBJ2-5; 14 positions agree with TRBD2. The V segment lost 8 bases and the J segment 3 bases; nucleotides outside the gene matches: 5. This CDR3 region has 15 residues. Germline V CDR1 and CDR2: MNHEY, SVGAGI.

This rearrangement joins TRBV15 to TRBJ1-2, with a tentative D call TRBD1 (5 bases). The V gene lost 0 bases and the J gene lost 0 bases, with 8 bases spanning the gap. Germline CDR1 reads LNHNV; CDR2 reads YYDKDF (reference sequence). This CDR3 is 15 amino acids long. The DNA for the CDR3 is TGTGCCACCAGCAGAGAAGTAGGGGCTAACTATGGCTACACCTTC. Encoded protein: CATSREVGANYGYTF.

J is TRBJ2-4 and V is TRBV4-2; 13 nucleotides agree with TRBD2. The CDR3 consists of 17 residues. The V and J ends lost 1 base and 3 bases, in that order; junction bases with no gene match: 3. Germline lookup yields CDR1 LGHNA and CDR2 YNFKEQ. CDR3 in DNA: TGTGCCAGCAGCCAAGGACTAGCGGGGGGCAACAAAAACATTCAGTACTTC. It codes for CASSQGLAGGNKNIQYF.

The gene calls are TRBV11-2 and TRBJ2-7, with 8 bases lining up with TRBD1. This CDR3 comprises 14 residues. The J segment lost 4 bases and the V segment lost 4 bases, leaving 6 bases of the junction unmatched. Germline CDR1 and CDR2: SGHAT and FQNNGV. As DNA, the CDR3 is TGTGCCAGCAGCTCCGACAGGGGTCCATACGAGCAGTACTTC. The encoded protein is CASSSDRGPYEQYF. Together with reference TRBV11-2 and TRBJ2-7, the CDR3 gives the full variable domain: EAGVAQSPRYKIIEKRQSVAFWCNPISGHATLYWYQQILGQGPKLLIQFQNNGVVDDSQLPKDRFSAERLKGVDSTLKIQPAKLEDSAVYLCASSSDRGPYEQYFGPGTRLTVT.

This clone was counted between two and nine times. The chain uses TRBV7-3 and TRBJ1-1; 7 bases match TRBD1. Losses at the gene ends were 5 bases for V and 7 bases for J; bases not matched to a gene: 10. The CDR3 has 14 amino acids. CDR1 is SGHTA and CDR2 is FQGTGA in the germline V gene. CDR3 loop: CASSPQGGTVEAFF. The CDR3 nucleotides read TGTGCCAGCAGCCCGCAGGGTGGGACAGTTGAAGCTTTCTTT.

This clone was recorded a few times. The rearrangement links TRBV6-6 to TRBJ1-2; 11 bases fit TRBD1. In germline, CDR1 is MNHNY, CDR2 SVGAGI (reference sequence). Trimming cost V 6 bases and J 4 bases; bases outside gene matches: 7. The CDR3 is 15 amino acids. The CDR3, as DNA: TGTGCCAGCAGAGGGGACAGGGGGTTGGGCTATGGCTACACCTTC. Its protein is CASRGDRGLGYGYTF.

V and J are TRBV6-5 and TRBJ2-3; 8 bases match TRBD1. The CDR3 spans 14 residues. V dropped 6 bases and J dropped 2; count of bases not matched to a gene: 4. In germline, CDR1 is MNHEY, CDR2 SVGAGI. CDR3 coding DNA: TGTGCCAGCAGACCGGGACAGGTCACAGATACGCAGTATTTT. It translates to CASRPGQVTDTQYF.

V is TRBV5-1 and J is TRBJ2-5; TRBD2 matches at 8 bases. Unmatched junction bases numbered 5, after V lost 0 bases and J lost 4 bases. The germline V gene has CDR1 SGHRS and CDR2 YFSETQ. CDR3 length: 15 residues. The CDR3 region is CASSLASGGAETQYF. In DNA, the CDR3 is TGCGCCAGCAGCTTGGCCAGCGGGGGTGCAGAGACCCAGTACTTC.

The chain carries TRBV5-1 and TRBJ2-3; D gene uncertain. Germline lookup yields CDR1 SGHRS and CDR2 YFSETQ. CDR3 size: 16 residues. With 0 bases removed from V and 0 bases from J, the gap between germline ends came to 11 bases. The CDR3: CASSLVLSLSTDTQYF. The CDR3 nucleotides are TGCGCCAGCAGCTTGGTCTTGAGTCTGAGCACAGATACGCAGTATTTT. The complete variable domain, with remaining parts taken from reference TRBV5-1 and TRBJ2-3, reads KAGVTQTPRYLIKTRGQQVTLSCSPISGHRSVSWYQQTPGQGLQFLFEYFSETQRNKGNFPGRFSGRQFSNSRSEMNVSTLELGDSALYLCASSLVLSLSTDTQYFGPGTRLTVL.

The chain carries TRBV30 and TRBJ1-1, with TRBD1 identical over 7 bases. V lost 3 bases and J lost 1; bases outside the gene matches: 8. This CDR3 comprises 15 residues. The germline CDR1 and CDR2 sequences are GTSNPN and SVGIG (reference sequence). CDR3 coding DNA: TGTGCCTGGAGCCTAAACAGGGGCAGGAACACTGAAGCTTTCTTT. Amino acid sequence: CAWSLNRGRNTEAFF.

V and J are TRBV29-1 and TRBJ1-3, with 7 positions matching TRBD1. The CDR3 length is 13 residues. CDR1 SQVTM and CDR2 ANQGSEA come from the germline V gene. The V segment lost 2 bases and the J segment 8 bases; nucleotides outside the gene matches: 6. The CDR3 bases are TGCAGCGTTGAACTGGCAGGGGGACACACCATATATTTT. Its translation is CSVELAGGHTIYF.